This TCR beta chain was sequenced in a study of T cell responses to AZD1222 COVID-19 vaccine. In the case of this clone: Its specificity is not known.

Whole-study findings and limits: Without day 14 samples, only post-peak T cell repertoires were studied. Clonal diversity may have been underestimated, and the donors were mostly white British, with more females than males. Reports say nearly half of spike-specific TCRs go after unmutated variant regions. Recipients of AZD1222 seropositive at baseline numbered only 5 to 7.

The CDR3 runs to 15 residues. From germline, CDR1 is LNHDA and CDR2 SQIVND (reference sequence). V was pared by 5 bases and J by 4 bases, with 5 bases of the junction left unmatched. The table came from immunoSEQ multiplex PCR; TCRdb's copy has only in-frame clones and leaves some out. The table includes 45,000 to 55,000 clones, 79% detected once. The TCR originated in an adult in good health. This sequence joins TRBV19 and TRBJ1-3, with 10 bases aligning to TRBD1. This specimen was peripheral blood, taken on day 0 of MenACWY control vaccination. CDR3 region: CASSLQGQGGNTIYF. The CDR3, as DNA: TGTGCCAGTAGTCTCCAGGGACAGGGGGGAAACACCATATATTTT.